This T cell receptor (beta chain) was sequenced during a study of cytomegalovirus exposure and HLA in healthy donors. Looking at the study overall: Counted in an early data release were about 86 million unique TCRs from HLA-typed donors. Study-level results: Near-uniform donor sequencing depth was presumed by presence/absence analyses. Later genetic work tied a missense DCLRE1C variant to beta-chain V and J trimming.

In the PCR, 60 Vbeta and 13 Jbeta primers were used. Clones were sequenced by immunoSEQ multiplex PCR, and TCRdb holds only the in-frame ones, with some missing. The sample yields some 200,000 clones, 83% seen once. In regard to this clone: What it binds is unknown.

Trimming left V 5 bases short and J 2 bases short, with 27 bases between. Germline loops: CDR1 SGHTA, CDR2 FQGNSA. The CDR3 sequence is 19 residues long. Material for sequencing was PBMCs. The receptor was derived from a girl aged 10 to 17 in good health and CMV-seronegative. This chain uses TRBV7-2 with TRBJ2-5; perhaps TRBD2 as D (6 bases). This chain's CDR3 is CASSARRRVGYPGQETQYF. CDR3 nucleotides: TGTGCCAGCAGCGCTAGAAGGAGGGTTGGGTACCCAGGTCAAGAGACCCAGTACTTC.